In its sample, the clone carrying this T cell receptor (beta chain) was seen many times. What it binds is not known. This sample stems from a study of post-analysis software for immune sequencing data. Points from the study as a whole: In patients, five TRBV segments were more frequent than in controls, with TRBV5-6, TRBV5-1 and TRBV20-1 among them. Controls had significantly higher normalized Chao1 diversity than multiple sclerosis patients.

cDNA libraries for TCR beta contained unique molecular identifiers. It was from approximately 0.91 to 9.4 million T cells that some 500,000 cDNA molecules came. TCRdb reanalysed the PCR reads using MiXCR and keeps one entry per CDR3 protein. The table includes 750,000 to 950,000 distinct CDR3 sequences, around 53% detected once. The CDR3 length is 12 residues. V was clipped by 5 bases and J by 6 bases, with 9 bases between them. Germline CDR1 reads SEHNR; CDR2 reads FQNEAQ (reference sequence). This clonotype was obtained from a girl between 5 and 17 years old with multiple sclerosis. Source material: blood. The rearrangement joins TRBV7-9 to TRBJ2-3; D remains unclear. The CDR3 reads CASSPRSDTQYF. CDR3 coding DNA: TGTGCCAGCAGCCCGCGGTCGGATACGCAGTATTTT.